This TCR beta chain appears in the sequencing data of a study of T cell repertoires in cytomegalovirus infection. About the research overall: Selection of CMV epitopes for the study included recently identified HLA-C-restricted and well-studied HLA-B-restricted ones. Based on public TCR beta signatures, there were indications of CMV infection and of a matching HLA type. Findings of the study overall: HLA-C-restricted CMV-specific TCR beta clonotypes were dominant in the ex vivo response. Identification of carriers of CMV plus the relevant HLA was achieved through cumulative public TCR beta family frequency.

This clonotype has more than one count but fewer than ten. The antigen remains undetermined. Trimming took 0 bases from V and 8 from J, leaving 10 bases between them. The CDR3 sequence is 13 residues long. TCRdb passed the reads through MiXCR, listing each CDR3 protein once. The sample holds 110,000 to 150,000 distinct CDR3 sequences, more than 30% seen once. V usage is TRBV12-3 or TRBV12-4 and J usage is TRBJ1-1; a weak D match, TRBD1 (6 bases). The receptor was isolated from a human donor in good health (CMV status not recorded). Some clones in this sample may be carry-over from other donors' samples. The sample in question was CD8+ T cells from cultured PBMCs, obtained from culture after CMV antigen stimulation. The CDR3 loop is CASSLARGQEAFF. In DNA, the CDR3 is TGTGCCAGCAGTTTAGCGCGGGGGCAGGAAGCTTTCTTT.